Sequencing of this TCR beta chain was carried out in a study of cytomegalovirus exposure and HLA in healthy donors. Findings and limits, study-wide: Among TCR beta chains, those listed as cytomegalovirus-associated numbered about 160.

Concerning this clone itself: Its antigen remains unidentified.

The CDR3 is made up of 15 amino acids. The V end was cut by 6 bases, the J end by 5 bases, with 20 bases between. Repertoires were generated with immunoSEQ multiplex PCR, while TCRdb's copy carries only in-frame clones and drops some. The repertoire holds around 73,000 clones, with 70% to 90% as singletons. The TCR originated in a woman aged 18-29 years in good health and CMV-seropositive. Material: PBMCs. J is TRBJ2-7 and V is TRBV23-1; tentatively, D is TRBD1 (6 bases). TRBV23-1 is recorded as an ORF, its role being uncertain. CDR3 in amino acids: CASRLVPGDSDEQYF. The CDR3 DNA is TGCGCCAGCAGACTCGTCCCAGGGGATTCGGACGAGCAGTACTTC.